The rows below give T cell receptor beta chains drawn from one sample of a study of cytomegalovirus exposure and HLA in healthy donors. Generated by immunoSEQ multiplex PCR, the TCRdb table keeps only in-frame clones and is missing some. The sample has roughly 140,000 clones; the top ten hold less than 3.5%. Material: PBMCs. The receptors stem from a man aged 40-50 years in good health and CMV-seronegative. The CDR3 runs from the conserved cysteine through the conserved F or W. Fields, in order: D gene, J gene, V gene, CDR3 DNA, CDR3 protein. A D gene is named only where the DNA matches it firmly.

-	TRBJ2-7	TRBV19	TGTGCCAGTAGTCGCTCAACAGGGAAAGGGCCCTACGAGCAGTACTTC	CASSRSTGKGPYEQYF
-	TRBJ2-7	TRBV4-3	TGCGCCAGCAGCCAAGAGGCCGGGTATGGCGAGCAGTACTTC	CASSQEAGYGEQYF
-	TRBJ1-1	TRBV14	TGTGCCAGCAGCCAAGCGCGACAGACCACCATGAACACTGAAGCTTTCTTT	CASSQARQTTMNTEAFF
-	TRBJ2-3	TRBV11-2	TGTGCCAGCAGCTTAGTGCTTGGGACACCTCTTGTGGATACGCAGTATTTT	CASSLVLGTPLVDTQYF
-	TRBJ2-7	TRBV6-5	TGTGCCAGCAGTAGGGAGAAGGTGGCCTACGAGCAGTACTTC	CASSREKVAYEQYF
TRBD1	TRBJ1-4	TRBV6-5	TGTGCCAGCAGTAATTACAGGGGCAATAATGAAAAACTGTTTTTT	CASSNYRGNNEKLFF
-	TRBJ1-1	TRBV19	TGTGCCAGTAGCCCCGGGACACCGAACACTGAAGCTTTCTTT	CASSPGTPNTEAFF
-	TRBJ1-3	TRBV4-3	TGCGCCAGCAGCCAGGACAACAGGGCTAGTGGAAACACCATATATTTT	CASSQDNRASGNTIYF
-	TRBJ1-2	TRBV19	TGTGCCAGTAGTATGAAGCCGGGACTTAACTATGGCTACACCTTC	CASSMKPGLNYGYTF
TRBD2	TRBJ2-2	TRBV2	TGTGCCAGCAGTGTGGGCCTAGCGGGGGCCGGGGAGCTGTTTTTT	CASSVGLAGAGELFF
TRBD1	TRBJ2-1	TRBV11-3	TGTGCCAGCAGCCGGACAGGGAGCGAGCAGTTCTTC	CASSRTGSEQFF
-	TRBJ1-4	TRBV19	TGTGCCAGTAGTGTACAGGGATTGGTGGAAAAACTGTTTTTT	CASSVQGLVEKLFF
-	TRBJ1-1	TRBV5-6	TGTGCCAGCAGCTTGGACCAGTATACCCTTGAAGCTTTCTTT	CASSLDQYTLEAFF
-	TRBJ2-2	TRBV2	TGTGCCAGCACCTCTTTACTTTTCTCCGGGGAGCTGTTTTTT	CASTSLLFSGELFF
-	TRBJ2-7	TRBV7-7	TGTGCCAGCAGCTTCGAGACTACGAGCTCCTACGAGCAGTACTTC	CASSFETTSSYEQYF
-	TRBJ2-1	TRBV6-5	TGTGCCAGCAGTTTACAGTCATCATCCTACAATGAGCAGTTCTTC	CASSLQSSSYNEQFF
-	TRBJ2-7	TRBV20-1	TGCAGTACAACCCCCACGGAGCAGTACTTC	CSTTPTEQYF
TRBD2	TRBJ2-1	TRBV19	TGTGCCAGTAGTACCAACTTGCGGGGGGGGCACAATGAGCAGTTCTTC	CASSTNLRGGHNEQFF
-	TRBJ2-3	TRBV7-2	TGTGCCAGCAGCTTAATCAGGCCAGCTAGCACAGATACGCAGTATTTT	CASSLIRPASTDTQYF
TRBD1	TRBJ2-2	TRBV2	TGTGCCAGTCAAAAACAGGGGGCGCCCGCCGGGGAGCTGTTTTTT	CASQKQGAPAGELFF
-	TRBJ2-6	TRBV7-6	TGTGCCAGCAGCTTAGCGGGCGCAGCTGGGGCCAACGTCCTGACTTTC	CASSLAGAAGANVLTF
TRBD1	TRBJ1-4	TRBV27	TGTGCCAGCAGTTGGACAGGGGGGGTTGGAGAAAAACTGTTTTTT	CASSWTGGVGEKLFF
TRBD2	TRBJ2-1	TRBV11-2	TGTGCCAGCAGCCCGTCCGGGACTAGCGTCAATGAGCAGTTCTTC	CASSPSGTSVNEQFF
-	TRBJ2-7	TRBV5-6	TGTGCCAGCAGCTTCAGGGGACCTACCTACGAGCAGTACTTC	CASSFRGPTYEQYF
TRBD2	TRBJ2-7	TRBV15	TGTGCCACAGGAGCTGCTAGCGGGGTTGGCCTAAGCTCCTACGAGCAGTACTTC	CATGAASGVGLSSYEQYF